A single sample is the source of the 7 T cell receptor beta chains below, sequenced in a study of cytotoxic CD8 clonotypes in ibrutinib-treated CLL. TCRdb keeps only in-frame clones here, not all; method: immunoSEQ multiplex PCR. The data contain 150,000 to 250,000 clones, roughly 72% of them singletons. The material sequenced was PBMCs, taken after 24 months of ibrutinib treatment. These receptors were obtained from a human donor with chronic lymphocytic leukemia.

The chain carries TRBV6-1 and TRBJ2-2, with 8 bases lining up with TRBD2. The ends lost 0 bases at V and 6 bases at J; junction bases unmatched: 3. The CDR3 runs 15 residues. Germline CDR1 and CDR2: MNHNS and SASEGT. For the CDR3, the DNA is TGTGCCAGCAGTGAAGCCTTACTAGCGGCCGGGGAGCTGTTTTTT. Translating gives CASSEALLAAGELFF.

The chain is built from TRBV7-2 and TRBJ2-5, with TRBD1 matching over 8 bases. The germline V gene encodes CDR1 SGHTA and CDR2 FQGNSA. The CDR3 consists of 16 residues. J was trimmed by 5 bases and V by 5 bases; bases with no gene match: 13. The CDR3 nucleotides read TGTGCCAGCAGCCTAAGTTCCACAGGGGGTTGGGAGACCCAGTACTTC. It specifies CASSLSSTGGWETQYF.

The chain has TRBV7-2 and TRBJ2-7, with a tentative D call TRBD1 (6 bases). V was pared by 2 bases and J by 2 bases, with 13 bases between. Per the germline V gene, CDR1 is SGHTA and CDR2 is FQGNSA. The CDR3 loop spans 15 amino acids. In nucleotides, the CDR3 is TGTGCCAGCAGCTTACAGGGGTTCGAGCCCTACGAGCAGTACTTC. Protein: CASSLQGFEPYEQYF.

The chain combines TRBV7-8 with TRBJ1-5, with D possibly TRBD1 on 5 matching bases. The CDR3 covers 15 residues. Trimming shortened V by 5 bases and J by 1 base, and 12 bases separated the two germline ends. Germline V gene data show CDR1 as SGHVS and CDR2 as FQNEAQ. The CDR3 DNA follows: TGTGCCAGCAGCCCGGGACGGATAAGCAATCAGCCCCAGCATTTT. This encodes CASSPGRISNQPQHF.

The genes are TRBV27 and TRBJ2-7; 10 nucleotides line up with TRBD2. The V segment lost 2 bases and the J segment 7 bases; nucleotides outside the gene matches: 5. CDR1 and CDR2 (germline): MNHEY, SMNVEV (reference sequence). The CDR3 sequence is 14 residues long. In nucleotides, the CDR3 is TGTGCCAGCAGTTTAGGTCTAGCGGGAGAAGAGCAGTACTTC. Protein sequence: CASSLGLAGEEQYF.

The gene calls are TRBV9 and TRBJ1-4, with 12 bases identical to TRBD1. The V gene end was trimmed by 4 bases and the J gene end by 6 bases; junction bases not matched to a gene: 4. Germline V gene data show CDR1 as SGDLS and CDR2 as YYNGEE. The CDR3 has 15 residues. CDR3 in amino acids: CASSPGTGGYEKLFF. DNA for the CDR3: TGTGCCAGCAGCCCAGGGACAGGGGGCTATGAAAAACTGTTTTTT.

The chain carries TRBV5-1 and TRBJ2-5; the D is unclear. V was clipped by 3 bases and J by 5 bases, with 11 bases between them. The CDR3 has 13 amino acids. Per the germline V gene, CDR1 is SGHRS and CDR2 is YFSETQ. The CDR3 coding sequence is TGCGCCAGCAGCTCCAGGACCGGGGAGACCCAGTACTTC. Its translation is CASSSRTGETQYF.